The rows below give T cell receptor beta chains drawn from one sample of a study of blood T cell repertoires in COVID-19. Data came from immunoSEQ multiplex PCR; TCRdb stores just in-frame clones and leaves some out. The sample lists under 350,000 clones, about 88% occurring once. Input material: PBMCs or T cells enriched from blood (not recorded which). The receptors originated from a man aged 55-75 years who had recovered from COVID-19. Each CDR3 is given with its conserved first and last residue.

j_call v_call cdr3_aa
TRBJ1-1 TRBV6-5 CASTGDMMNTEAFF
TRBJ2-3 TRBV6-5 CASSIRDSSPDTQYF
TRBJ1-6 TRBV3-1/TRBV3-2 CASRSQPYNSPLHF
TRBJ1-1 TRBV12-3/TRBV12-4 CASSLWGRPEAFF
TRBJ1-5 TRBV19 CASSILVSYSHRNQPQHF
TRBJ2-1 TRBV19 CASSPLLGNEQFF
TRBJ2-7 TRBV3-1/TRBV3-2 CASSQGPGRTYEQYF
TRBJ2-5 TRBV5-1 CASRLAGSQETQYF
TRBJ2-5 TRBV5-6 CASSGTGVGTQYF
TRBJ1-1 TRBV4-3 CASSQDWAGNTEAFF
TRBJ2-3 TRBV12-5 CASAPVSATQYF
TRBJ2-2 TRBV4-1 CASSQDVRLAGFSLSGELFF
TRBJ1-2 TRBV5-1 CASTRDRKYGYTF
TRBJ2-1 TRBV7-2 CASSPSGQAYNEQFF
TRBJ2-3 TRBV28 CATVVAPTDTQYF
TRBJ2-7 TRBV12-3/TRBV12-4 CASSFMTDEQYF
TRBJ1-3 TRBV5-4 CASSLGTGSGNTIYF
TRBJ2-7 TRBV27 CASSLVRGKTYEQYF
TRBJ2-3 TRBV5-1 CASSLFGRTKGTDTQYF
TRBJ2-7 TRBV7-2 CASSPLGGDDEQYF
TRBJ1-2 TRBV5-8 CASSQQTVHYGYTF
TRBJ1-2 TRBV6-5 CASSQGHGYTF
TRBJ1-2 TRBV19 CASSMNQGAGYGYTF
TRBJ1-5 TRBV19 CASSSPDRHNQPQHF
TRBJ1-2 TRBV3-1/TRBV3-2 CASSQGAMRVRGYTF
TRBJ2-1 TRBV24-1 CATSDPKPGLAGVEQFF
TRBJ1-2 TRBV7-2 CASSYLETGVYGYTF
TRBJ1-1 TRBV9 CASSVGPEGPGGAFF
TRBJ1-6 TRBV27 CASRPWRVLDSPLHF
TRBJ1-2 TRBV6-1 CASSESGGEGYTF
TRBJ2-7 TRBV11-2 CASSTGTSLYF
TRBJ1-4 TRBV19 CASSPGATNEKLFF
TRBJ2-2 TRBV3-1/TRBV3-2 CASSPGLTTGELFF